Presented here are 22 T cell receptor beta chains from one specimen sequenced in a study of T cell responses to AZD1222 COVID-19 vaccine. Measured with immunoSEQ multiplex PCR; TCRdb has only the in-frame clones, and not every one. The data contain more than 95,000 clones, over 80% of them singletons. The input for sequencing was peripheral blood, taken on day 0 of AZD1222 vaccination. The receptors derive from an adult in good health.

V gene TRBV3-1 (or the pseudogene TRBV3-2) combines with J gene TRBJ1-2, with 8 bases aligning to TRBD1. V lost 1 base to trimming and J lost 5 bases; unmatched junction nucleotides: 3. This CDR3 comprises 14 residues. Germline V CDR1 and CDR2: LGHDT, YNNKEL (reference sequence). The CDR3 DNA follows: TGTGCCAGCAGCCAAGCTCGGACAGGGTATGGCTACACCTTC. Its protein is CASSQARTGYGYTF.

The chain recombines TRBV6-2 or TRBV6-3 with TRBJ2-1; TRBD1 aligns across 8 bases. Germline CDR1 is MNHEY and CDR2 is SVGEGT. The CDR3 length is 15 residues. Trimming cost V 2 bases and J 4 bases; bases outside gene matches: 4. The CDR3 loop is CASSYGQGAYNEQFF. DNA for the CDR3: TGTGCCAGCAGTTACGGGCAGGGGGCGTACAATGAGCAGTTCTTC.

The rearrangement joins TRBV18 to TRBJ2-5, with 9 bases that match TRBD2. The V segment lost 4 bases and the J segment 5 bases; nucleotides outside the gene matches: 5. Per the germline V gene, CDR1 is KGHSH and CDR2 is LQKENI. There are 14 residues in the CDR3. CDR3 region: CASSRPSGVETQYF. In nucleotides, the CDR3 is TGTGCCAGCTCACGGCCTAGCGGGGTTGAGACCCAGTACTTC.

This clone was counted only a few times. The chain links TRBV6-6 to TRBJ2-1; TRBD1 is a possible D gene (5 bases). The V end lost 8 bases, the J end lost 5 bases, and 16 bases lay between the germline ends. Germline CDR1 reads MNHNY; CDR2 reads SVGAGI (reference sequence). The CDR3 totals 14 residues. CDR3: CASQGAGANNEQFF. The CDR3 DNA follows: TGTGCCAGCCAAGGGGCTGGAGCCAACAATGAGCAGTTCTTC.

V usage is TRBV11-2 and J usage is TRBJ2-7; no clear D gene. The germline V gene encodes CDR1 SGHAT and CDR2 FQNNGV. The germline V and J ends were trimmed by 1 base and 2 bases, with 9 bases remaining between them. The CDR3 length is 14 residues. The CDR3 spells CASSLGISTYEQYF. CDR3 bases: TGTGCCAGCAGCTTAGGTATCTCCACCTACGAGCAGTACTTC.

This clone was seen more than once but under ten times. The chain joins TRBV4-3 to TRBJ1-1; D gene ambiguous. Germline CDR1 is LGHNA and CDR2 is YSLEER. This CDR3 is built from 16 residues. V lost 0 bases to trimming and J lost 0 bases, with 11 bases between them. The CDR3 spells CASSQEYGHLNTEAFF. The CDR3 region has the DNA TGCGCCAGCAGCCAAGAGTACGGCCACCTGAACACTGAAGCTTTCTTT.

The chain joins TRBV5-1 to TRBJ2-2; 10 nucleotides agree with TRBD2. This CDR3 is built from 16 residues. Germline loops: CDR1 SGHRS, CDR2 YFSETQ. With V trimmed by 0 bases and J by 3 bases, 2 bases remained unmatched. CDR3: CASSLELAGYTGELFF. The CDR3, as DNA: TGCGCCAGCAGCTTGGAACTAGCGGGGTACACCGGGGAGCTGTTTTTT.

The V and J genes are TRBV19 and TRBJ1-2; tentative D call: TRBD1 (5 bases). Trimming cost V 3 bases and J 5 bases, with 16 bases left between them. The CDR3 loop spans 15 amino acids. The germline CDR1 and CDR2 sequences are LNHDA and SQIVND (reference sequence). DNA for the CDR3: TGTGCCAGTAGTATTAGTCGGGCAGGGCTATATGGCTACACCTTC. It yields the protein CASSISRAGLYGYTF.

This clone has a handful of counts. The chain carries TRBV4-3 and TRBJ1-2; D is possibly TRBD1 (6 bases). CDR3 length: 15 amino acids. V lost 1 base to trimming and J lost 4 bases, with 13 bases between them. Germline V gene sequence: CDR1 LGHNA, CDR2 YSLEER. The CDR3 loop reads CASSQGAGGRYGYTF. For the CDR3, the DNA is TGCGCCAGCAGCCAAGGGGCCGGGGGGCGCTATGGCTACACCTTC.

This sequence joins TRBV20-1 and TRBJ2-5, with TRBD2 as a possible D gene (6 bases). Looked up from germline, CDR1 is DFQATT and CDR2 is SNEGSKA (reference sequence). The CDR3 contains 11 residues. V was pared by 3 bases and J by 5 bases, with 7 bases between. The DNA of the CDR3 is TGCAGTGCTAGCCGGGAGGAGACCCAGTACTTC. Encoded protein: CSASREETQYF.

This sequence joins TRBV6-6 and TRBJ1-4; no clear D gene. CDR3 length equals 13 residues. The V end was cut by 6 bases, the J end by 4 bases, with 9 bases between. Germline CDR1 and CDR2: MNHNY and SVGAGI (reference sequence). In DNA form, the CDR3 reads TGTGCCAGCAGCCTTGTTGGTAATGAAAAACTGTTTTTT. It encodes CASSLVGNEKLFF.

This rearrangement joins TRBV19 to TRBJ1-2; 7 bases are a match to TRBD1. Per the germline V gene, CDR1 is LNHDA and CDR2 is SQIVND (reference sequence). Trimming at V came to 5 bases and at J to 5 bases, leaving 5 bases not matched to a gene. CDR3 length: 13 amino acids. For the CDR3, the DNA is TGTGCCAGTAGTTCAGGGGGGGGATATGGCTACACCTTC. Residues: CASSSGGGYGYTF.

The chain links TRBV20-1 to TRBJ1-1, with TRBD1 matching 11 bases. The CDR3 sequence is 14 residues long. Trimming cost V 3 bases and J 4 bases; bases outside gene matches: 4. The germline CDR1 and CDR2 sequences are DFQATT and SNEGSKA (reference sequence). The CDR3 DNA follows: TGCAGTGCTAGTAGGGACAGGGGGGCCACTGAAGCTTTCTTT. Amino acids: CSASRDRGATEAFF.

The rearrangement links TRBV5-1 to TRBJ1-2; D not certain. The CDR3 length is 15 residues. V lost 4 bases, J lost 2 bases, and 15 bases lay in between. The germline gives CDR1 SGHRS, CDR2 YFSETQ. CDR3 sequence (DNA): TGCGCCAGCAGCGCCGGGAGCCGAACAAACTATGGCTACACCTTC. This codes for CASSAGSRTNYGYTF.

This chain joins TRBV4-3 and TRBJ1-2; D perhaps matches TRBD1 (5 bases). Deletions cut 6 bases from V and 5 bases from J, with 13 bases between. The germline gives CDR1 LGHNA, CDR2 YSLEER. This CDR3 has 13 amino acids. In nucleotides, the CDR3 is TGCGCCAGCAGTCCTGACAGAACATATGGCTACACCTTC. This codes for CASSPDRTYGYTF.

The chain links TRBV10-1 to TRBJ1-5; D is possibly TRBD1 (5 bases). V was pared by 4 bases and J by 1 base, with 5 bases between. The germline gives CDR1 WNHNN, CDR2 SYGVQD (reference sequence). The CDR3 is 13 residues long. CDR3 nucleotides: TGCGCCAGCAGTGGACAGAGCAATCAGCCCCAGCATTTT. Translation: CASSGQSNQPQHF.

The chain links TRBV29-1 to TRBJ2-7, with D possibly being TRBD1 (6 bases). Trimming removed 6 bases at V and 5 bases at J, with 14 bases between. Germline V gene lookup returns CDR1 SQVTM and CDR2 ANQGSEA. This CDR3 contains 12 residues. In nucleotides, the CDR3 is TGCAGCGTAAACCGGGACAACGACGAGCAGTACTTC. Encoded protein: CSVNRDNDEQYF.

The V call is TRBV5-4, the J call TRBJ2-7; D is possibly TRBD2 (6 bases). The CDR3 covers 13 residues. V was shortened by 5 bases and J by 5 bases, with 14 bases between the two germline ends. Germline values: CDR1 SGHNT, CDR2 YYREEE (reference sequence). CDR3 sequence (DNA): TGTGCCAGCAGAGAAACGGGGGAGCACGAGCAGTACTTC. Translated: CASRETGEHEQYF.

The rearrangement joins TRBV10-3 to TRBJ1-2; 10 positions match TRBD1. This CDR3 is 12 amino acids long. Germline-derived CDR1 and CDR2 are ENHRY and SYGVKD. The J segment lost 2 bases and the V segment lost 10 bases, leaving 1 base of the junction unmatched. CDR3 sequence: CATGQGNYGYTF. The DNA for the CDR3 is TGTGCCACGGGACAGGGGAACTATGGCTACACCTTC.

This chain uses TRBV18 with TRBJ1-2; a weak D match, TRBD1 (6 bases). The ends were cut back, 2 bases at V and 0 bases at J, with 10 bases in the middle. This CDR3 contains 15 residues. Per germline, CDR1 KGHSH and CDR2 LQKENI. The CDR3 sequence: CASSPDQGSNYGYTF. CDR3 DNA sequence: TGTGCCAGCTCACCAGATCAGGGGTCTAACTATGGCTACACCTTC. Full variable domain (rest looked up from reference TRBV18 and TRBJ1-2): NAGVMQNPRHLVRRRGQEARLRCSPMKGHSHVYWYRQLPEEGLKFMVYLQKENIIDESGMPKERFSAEFPKEGPSILRIQQVVRGDSAAYFCASSPDQGSNYGYTFGSGTRLTVV.

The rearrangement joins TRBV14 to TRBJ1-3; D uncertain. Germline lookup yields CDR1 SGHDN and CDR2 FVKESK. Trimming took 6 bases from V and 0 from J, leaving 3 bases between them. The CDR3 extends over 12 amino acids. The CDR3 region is CASSRSGNTIYF. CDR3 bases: TGTGCCAGCAGTCGCTCTGGAAACACCATATATTTT.

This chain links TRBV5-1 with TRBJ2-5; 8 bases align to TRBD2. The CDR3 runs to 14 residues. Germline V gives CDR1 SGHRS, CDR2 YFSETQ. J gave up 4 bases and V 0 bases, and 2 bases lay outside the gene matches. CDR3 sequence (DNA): TGCGCCAGCAGCTTGGGGCGGGGGGCAGAGACCCAGTACTTC. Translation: CASSLGRGAETQYF.